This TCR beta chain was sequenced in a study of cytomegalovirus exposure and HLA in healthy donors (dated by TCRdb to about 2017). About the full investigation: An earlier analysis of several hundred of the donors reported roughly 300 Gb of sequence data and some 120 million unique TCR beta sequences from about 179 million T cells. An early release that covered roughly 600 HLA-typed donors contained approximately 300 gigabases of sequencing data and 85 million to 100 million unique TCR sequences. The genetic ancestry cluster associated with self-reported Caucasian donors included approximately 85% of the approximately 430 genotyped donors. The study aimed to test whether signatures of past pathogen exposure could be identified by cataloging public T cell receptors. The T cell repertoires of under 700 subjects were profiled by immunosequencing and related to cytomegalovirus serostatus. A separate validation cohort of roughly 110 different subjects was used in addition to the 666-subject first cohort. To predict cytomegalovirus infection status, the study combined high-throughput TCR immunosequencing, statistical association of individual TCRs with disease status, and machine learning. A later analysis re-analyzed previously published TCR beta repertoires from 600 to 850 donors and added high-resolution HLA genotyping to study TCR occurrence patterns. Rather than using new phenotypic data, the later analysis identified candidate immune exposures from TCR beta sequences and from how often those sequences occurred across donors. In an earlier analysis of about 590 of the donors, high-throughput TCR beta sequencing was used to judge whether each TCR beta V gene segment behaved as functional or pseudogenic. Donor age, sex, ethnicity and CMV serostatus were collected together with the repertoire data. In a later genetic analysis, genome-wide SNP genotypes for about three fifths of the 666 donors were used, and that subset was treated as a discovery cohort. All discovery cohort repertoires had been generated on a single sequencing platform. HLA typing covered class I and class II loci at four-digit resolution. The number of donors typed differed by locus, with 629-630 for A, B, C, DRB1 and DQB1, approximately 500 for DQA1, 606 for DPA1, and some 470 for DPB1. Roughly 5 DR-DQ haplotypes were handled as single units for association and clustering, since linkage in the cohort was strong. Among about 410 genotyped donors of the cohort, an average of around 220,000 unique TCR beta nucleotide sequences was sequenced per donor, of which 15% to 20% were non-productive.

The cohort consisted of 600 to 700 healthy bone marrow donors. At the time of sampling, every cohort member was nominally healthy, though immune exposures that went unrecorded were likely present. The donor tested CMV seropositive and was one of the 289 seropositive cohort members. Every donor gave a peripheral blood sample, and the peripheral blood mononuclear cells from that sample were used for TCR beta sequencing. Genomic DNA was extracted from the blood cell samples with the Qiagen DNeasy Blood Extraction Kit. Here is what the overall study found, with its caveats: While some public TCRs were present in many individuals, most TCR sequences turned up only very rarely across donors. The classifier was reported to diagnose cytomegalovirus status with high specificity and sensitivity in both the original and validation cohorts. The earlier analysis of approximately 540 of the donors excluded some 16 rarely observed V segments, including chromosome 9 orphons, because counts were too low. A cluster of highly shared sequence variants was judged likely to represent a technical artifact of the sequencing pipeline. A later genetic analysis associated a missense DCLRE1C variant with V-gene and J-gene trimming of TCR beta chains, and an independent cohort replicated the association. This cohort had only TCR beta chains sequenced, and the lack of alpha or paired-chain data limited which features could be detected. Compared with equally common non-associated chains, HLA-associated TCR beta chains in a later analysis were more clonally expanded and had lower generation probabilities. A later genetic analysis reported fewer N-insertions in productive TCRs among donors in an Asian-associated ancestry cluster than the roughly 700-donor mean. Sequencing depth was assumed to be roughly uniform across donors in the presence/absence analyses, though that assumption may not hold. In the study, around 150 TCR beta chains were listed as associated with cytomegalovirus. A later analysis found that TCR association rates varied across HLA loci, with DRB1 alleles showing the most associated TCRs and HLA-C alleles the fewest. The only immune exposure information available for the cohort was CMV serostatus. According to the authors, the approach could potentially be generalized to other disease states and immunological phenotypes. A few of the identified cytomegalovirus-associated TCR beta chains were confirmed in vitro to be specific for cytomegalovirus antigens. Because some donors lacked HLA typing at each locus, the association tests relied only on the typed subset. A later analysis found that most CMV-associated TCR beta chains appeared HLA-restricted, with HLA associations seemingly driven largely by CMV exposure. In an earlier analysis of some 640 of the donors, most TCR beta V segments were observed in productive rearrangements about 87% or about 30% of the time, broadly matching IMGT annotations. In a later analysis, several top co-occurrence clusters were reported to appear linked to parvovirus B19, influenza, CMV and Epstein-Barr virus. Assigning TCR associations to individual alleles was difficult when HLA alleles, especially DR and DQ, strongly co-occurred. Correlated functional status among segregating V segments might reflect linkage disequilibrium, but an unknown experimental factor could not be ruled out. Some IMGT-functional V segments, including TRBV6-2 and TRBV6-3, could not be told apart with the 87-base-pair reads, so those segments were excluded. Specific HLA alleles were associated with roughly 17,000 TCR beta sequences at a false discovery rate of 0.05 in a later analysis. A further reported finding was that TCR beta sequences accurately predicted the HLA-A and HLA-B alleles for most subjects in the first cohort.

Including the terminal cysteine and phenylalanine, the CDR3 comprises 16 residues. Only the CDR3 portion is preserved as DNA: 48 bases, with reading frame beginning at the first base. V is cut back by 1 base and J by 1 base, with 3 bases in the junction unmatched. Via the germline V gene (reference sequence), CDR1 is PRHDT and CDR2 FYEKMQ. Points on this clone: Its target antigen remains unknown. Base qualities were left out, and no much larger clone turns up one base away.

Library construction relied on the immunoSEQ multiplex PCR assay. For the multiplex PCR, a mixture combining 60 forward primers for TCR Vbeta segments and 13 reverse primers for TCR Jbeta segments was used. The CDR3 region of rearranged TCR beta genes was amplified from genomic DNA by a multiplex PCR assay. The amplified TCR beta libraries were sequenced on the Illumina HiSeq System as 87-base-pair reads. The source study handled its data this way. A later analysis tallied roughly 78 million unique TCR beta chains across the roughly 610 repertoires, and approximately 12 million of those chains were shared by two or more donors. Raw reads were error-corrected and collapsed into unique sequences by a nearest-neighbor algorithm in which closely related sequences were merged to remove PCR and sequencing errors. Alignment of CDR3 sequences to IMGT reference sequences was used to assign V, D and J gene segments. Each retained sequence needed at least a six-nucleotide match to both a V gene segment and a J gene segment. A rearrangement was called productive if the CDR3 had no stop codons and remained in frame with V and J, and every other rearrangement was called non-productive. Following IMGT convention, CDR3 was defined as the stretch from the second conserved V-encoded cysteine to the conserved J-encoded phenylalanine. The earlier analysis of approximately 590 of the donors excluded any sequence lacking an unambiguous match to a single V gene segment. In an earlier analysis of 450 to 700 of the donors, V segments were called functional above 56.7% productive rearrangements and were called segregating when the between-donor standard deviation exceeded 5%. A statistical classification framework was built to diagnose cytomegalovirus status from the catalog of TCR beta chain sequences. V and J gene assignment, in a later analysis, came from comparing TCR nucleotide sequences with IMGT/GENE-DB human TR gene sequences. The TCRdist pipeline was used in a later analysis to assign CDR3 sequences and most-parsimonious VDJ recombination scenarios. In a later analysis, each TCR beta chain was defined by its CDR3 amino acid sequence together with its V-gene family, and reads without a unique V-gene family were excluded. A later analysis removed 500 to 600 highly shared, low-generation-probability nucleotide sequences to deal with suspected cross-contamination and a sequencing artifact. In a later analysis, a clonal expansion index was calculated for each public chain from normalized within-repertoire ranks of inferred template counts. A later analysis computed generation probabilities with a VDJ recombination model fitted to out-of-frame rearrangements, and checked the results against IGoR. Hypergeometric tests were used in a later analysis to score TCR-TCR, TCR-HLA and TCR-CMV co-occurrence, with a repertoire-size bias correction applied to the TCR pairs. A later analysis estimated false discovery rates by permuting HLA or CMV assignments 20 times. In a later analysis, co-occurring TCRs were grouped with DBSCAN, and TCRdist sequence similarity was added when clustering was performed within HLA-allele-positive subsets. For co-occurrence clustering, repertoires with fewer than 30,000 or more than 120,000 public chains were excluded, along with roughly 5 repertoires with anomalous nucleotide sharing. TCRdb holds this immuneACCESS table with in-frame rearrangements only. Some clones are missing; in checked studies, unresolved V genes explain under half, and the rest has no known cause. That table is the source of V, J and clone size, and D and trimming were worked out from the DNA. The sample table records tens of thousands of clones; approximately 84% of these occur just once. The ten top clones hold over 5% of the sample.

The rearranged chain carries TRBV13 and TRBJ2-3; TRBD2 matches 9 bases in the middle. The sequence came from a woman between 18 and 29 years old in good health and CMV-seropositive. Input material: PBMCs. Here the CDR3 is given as CASSLVGGRGTDTQYF. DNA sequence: TGTGCCAGCAGCTTAGTGGGCGGGAGGGGCACAGATACGCAGTATTTT. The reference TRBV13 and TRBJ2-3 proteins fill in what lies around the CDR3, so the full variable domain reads AAGVIQSPRHLIKEKRETATLKCYPIPRHDTVYWYQQGPGQDPQFLISFYEKMQSDKGSIPDRFSAQQFSDYHSELNMSSLELGDSALYFCASSLVGGRGTDTQYFGPGTRLTVL.